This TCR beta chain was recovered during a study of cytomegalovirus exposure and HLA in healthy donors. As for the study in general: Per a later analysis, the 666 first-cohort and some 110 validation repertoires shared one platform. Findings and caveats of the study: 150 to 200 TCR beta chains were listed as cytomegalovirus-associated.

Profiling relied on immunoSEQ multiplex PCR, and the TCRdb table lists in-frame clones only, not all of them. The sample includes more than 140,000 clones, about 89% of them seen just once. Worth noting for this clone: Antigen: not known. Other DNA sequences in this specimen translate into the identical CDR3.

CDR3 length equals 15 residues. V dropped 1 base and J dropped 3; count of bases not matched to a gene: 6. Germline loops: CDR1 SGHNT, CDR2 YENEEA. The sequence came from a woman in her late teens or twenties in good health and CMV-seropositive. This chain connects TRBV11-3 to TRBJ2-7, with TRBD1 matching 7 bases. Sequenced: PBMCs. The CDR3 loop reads CASSLGLAGGYEQYF. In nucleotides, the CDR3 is TGTGCCAGCAGCTTAGGTTTGGCAGGGGGCTACGAGCAGTACTTC.